This record concerns one T cell receptor (beta chain) sequence. Its target antigen remains unknown. No base-level quality is on record; no much larger clone is a single base apart. Collaborating institutions collected whole blood in K2EDTA tubes following their own protocols. For TCRbeta analysis, collaborator samples were shipped as frozen whole blood, as isolated PBMCs, or as DNA extracted from either sample type. The data derive from a study of blood T cell repertoires in COVID-19 (dated by TCRdb to 2020 to 2022). The study in broad terms: Samples covering the acute and convalescent phases of COVID-19 were provided by collaborators in the United States, Italy and Spain. Where available, HLA class I and class II types were taken from metadata supplied by the sample provider and were not determined by assay-based typing. The repertoires were released in a freely available public database intended as a resource for research on the immune response to SARS-CoV-2. Nearly every sample came with metadata listing a de-identified subject ID, COVID-19 status, age in years and sex. Samples came from the ongoing ImmuneRACE study (first 160 participants) plus 1,254 subjects from 6 global collaborators. Subjects who had been exposed to COVID-19, were actively infected with it, or had recovered from it provided the deeply sampled blood TCRbeta repertoires that made up the dataset. The material from the prospective study consisted of cDNA or gDNA derived from T cells, B-cell-depleted T cells, or PBMCs. Study-wide conclusions, independent of this receptor: How much clinical and demographic metadata was included differed by source and by participant, and the metadata was provided uncurated.

TCRbeta CDR3 regions were amplified from genomic DNA by means of the immunoSEQ Assay, a bias-controlled multiplex PCR. The authors' analysis ran thus. The number of nucleated cells in each sample was estimated by amplification of reference gene primers within the assay. To quantify the absolute abundance of each unique TCRbeta CDR3 rearrangement, sequence reads were collapsed and filtered. For each sample, productive Simpson clonality was calculated by taking the square root of Simpson's diversity index across productive rearrangements. TCRdb stores this immuneACCESS table with in-frame sequences only. Part of the clones is absent; in the studies checked, under half of the shortfall reflects unresolved V genes, and no reason is known for the rest. D and trimming come from the DNA, and the V and J calls and clone size come from that table. This sample holds 150,000 to 180,000 clones; just under 85% were observed only once. The top ten hold less than 30% of the sample.

The TCR sequence derives from a woman aged 60-75 years with acute or convalescent COVID-19. Sequenced: peripheral blood.

The bases are TGCGCCAGCAGCCCCAACTCACTAGCGGGGGGGGGTAATGAGCAGTTCTTC. Translated, it reads CASSPNSLAGGGNEQFF. The receptor chain draws on TRBV5-1 and TRBJ2-1; TRBD2 aligns with 13 central bases. Unmatched junction bases come to 11, with V trimmed by 4 bases and J by 7 bases. CDR1 and CDR2 are drawn from the germline V gene: SGHRS, YFSETQ. The CDR3 runs 17 residues from the cysteine to the phenylalanine. Only the CDR3 part of the read is kept: 51 bases, read in frame from the first base.